The 32 T cell receptor beta chains below were found in one sample sequenced in a study of OX40 agonist ivuxolimab in advanced cancers. Libraries were prepared by immunoSEQ multiplex PCR; TCRdb keeps only in-frame clonotypes and omits some of them. In the table there are more than 65,000 clones, about 85% of which are singletons. This specimen was CD4+ or CD8+ T cells sorted from blood, taken in a trial of the OX40 agonist ivuxolimab. The receptors stem from an adult with an advanced solid tumor such as melanoma, head and neck, liver or kidney cancer.

As DNA, the CDR3 is TGTGCCATCAGCCTACAGGGATCCCACTCCTACAATGAGCAGTTCTTC. It codes for CAISLQGSHSYNEQFF. The chain has TRBV10-3 and TRBJ2-1; maybe TRBD1 (6 bases). With 6 bases removed from V and 0 bases from J, the gap between germline ends came to 15 bases. The CDR3 has 16 residues. Germline V gene sequence: CDR1 ENHRY, CDR2 SYGVKD.

The J gene is TRBJ2-1, the V gene TRBV5-1, with 9 positions matching TRBD2. The CDR3 runs to 15 residues. The V gene end was trimmed by 0 bases and the J gene end by 5 bases; junction bases not matched to a gene: 3. CDR1 is SGHRS and CDR2 is YFSETQ in the germline V gene. The CDR3 region is CASSLVAGANNEQFF. In DNA, the CDR3 is TGCGCCAGCAGCTTGGTAGCGGGAGCCAACAATGAGCAGTTCTTC.

The V call is TRBV28, the J call TRBJ2-1; 10 bases are shared with TRBD2. The CDR3 has 17 residues. With V trimmed by 2 bases and J by 1 base, 5 bases remained unmatched. Germline V CDR1 and CDR2: MDHEN, SYDVKM. The CDR3 loop is CASSLLAGVGSYNEQFF. CDR3 bases: TGTGCCAGCAGTTTACTAGCGGGAGTAGGGTCCTACAATGAGCAGTTCTTC. Filled out from reference TRBV28 and TRBJ2-1, the complete variable domain reads DVKVTQSSRYLVKRTGEKVFLECVQDMDHENMFWYRQDPGLGLRLIYFSYDVKMKEKGDIPEGYSVSREKKERFSLILESASTNQTSMYLCASSLLAGVGSYNEQFFGPGTRLTVL.

The chain combines TRBV6-5 with TRBJ2-7, with 9 bases lining up with TRBD1. The CDR3 is made up of 15 amino acids. CDR1 is MNHEY, CDR2 SVGAGI, per germline. V gave up 4 bases and J gave up 3 bases; unmatched junction bases: 7. DNA for the CDR3: TGTGCCAGCAGTTCGGGACAGGGCCCAATCTACGAGCAGTACTTC. Encoded protein: CASSSGQGPIYEQYF.

This chain joins TRBV5-1 and TRBJ1-4, with no clear D. Per germline, CDR1 SGHRS and CDR2 YFSETQ. V lost 0 bases and J 3 bases, leaving 12 bases between the germline ends. This CDR3 spans 16 amino acids. The CDR3 bases are TGCGCCAGCAGCTTGGCAGCTCCGGGATCTAATGAAAAACTGTTTTTT. Amino acids: CASSLAAPGSNEKLFF.

V is TRBV19 and J is TRBJ1-1; D gene uncertain. CDR3 length equals 13 residues. Germline values: CDR1 LNHDA, CDR2 SQIVND (reference sequence). V lost 4 bases to trimming and J lost 4 bases, with 10 bases between them. The CDR3 protein is CASSTMAGTEAFF. The CDR3 DNA follows: TGTGCCAGTAGTACTATGGCGGGCACTGAAGCTTTCTTT.

This clone was recorded only once. The chain carries TRBV7-9 and TRBJ1-1; no firm D call. Germline V gene data show CDR1 as SEHNR and CDR2 as FQNEAQ (reference sequence). CDR3 size: 16 residues. V was pared by 1 base and J by 0 bases, with 12 bases between. This chain's CDR3 is CASSLDGWYMNTEAFF. In DNA, the CDR3 is TGTGCCAGCAGCTTAGATGGTTGGTACATGAACACTGAAGCTTTCTTT.

This clone has just one count. The rearrangement links TRBV4-1 to TRBJ2-5; tentatively, D is TRBD1 or TRBD2 (5 bases each). The length of the CDR3 is 14 residues. Germline V gives CDR1 MGHRA, CDR2 YSYEKL. V lost 1 base, J lost 3 bases, and 9 bases lay in between. The CDR3 reads CASSQVGTKETQYF. The CDR3 nucleotides read TGCGCCAGCAGCCAAGTGGGGACGAAAGAGACCCAGTACTTC.

This chain joins TRBV11-3 and TRBJ2-3; D is uncertain. Germline CDR1 and CDR2: SGHNT and YENEEA. The CDR3 covers 14 residues. Trimming stripped 4 bases from V and 2 bases from J, with 10 bases between. The CDR3 protein is CASSYAANTDTQYF. CDR3 in DNA: TGTGCCAGCAGCTACGCGGCTAACACAGATACGCAGTATTTT.

The chain joins TRBV7-9 to TRBJ2-7; 11 bases match TRBD1. This CDR3 region has 15 residues. V was pared by 6 bases and J by 5 bases, with 9 bases of the junction left unmatched. CDR1 SEHNR and CDR2 FQNEAQ come from the germline V gene (reference sequence). The CDR3 region is CASSRSGTGGDEQYF. The CDR3 DNA reads TGTGCCAGCAGTCGATCCGGGACAGGGGGTGACGAGCAGTACTTC.

Written as DNA, the CDR3 is TGTGCCAGCGCGGGACAGAACTATGGCTACACCTTC. This encodes CASAGQNYGYTF. The J gene is TRBJ1-2, the V gene TRBV21-1; whether TRBD1, the table's D call, matches the DNA was not checked. TRBV21-1 is a pseudogene segment. The CDR3 is 12 residues long.

The gene calls are TRBV30 and TRBJ2-5; D is possibly TRBD1 or TRBD2 (9 bases each). Trimming pared 4 bases from V and 1 base from J, leaving 16 bases between. Germline V lookup: CDR1 GTSNPN, CDR2 SVGIG (reference sequence). This CDR3 region has 15 residues. CDR3 sequence: CAWNRGRGGQETQYF. The CDR3 DNA reads TGTGCCTGGAACAGGGGGCGGGGGGGCCAAGAGACCCAGTACTTC.

The chain joins TRBV13 to TRBJ1-1; a weak D match, TRBD1 (5 bases). Trimming removed 4 bases from V and 5 bases from J, with 11 bases in between. Germline V CDR1 and CDR2: PRHDT, FYEKMQ (reference sequence). The CDR3 contains 13 residues. CDR3 protein: CASSWGMGTEAFF. The CDR3, as DNA: TGTGCCAGCAGCTGGGGGATGGGGACTGAAGCTTTCTTT.

J is TRBJ2-7 and V is TRBV11-3, with TRBD2 matching 9 bases. Germline CDR1 reads SGHNT; CDR2 reads YENEEA. This CDR3 spans 16 amino acids. The V and J ends lost 2 bases and 2 bases, in that order; junction bases with no gene match: 7. The CDR3 protein is CASSLLGGGGTYEQYF. In DNA, the CDR3 is TGTGCCAGCAGCTTATTAGGCGGGGGGGGCACCTACGAGCAGTACTTC.

This clone was detected only a few times. The chain carries TRBV9 and TRBJ2-3; D remains ambiguous. Germline assignment: CDR1 SGDLS and CDR2 YYNGEE. This CDR3 comprises 15 residues. Trimming stripped 2 bases from V and 0 bases from J, with 10 bases between. Written as DNA, the CDR3 is TGTGCCAGCAGCGTCTCCGTATGGAGCACAGATACGCAGTATTTT. Translating it yields CASSVSVWSTDTQYF. Full variable domain (outside the CDR3, taken from reference TRBV9 and TRBJ2-3): DSGVTQTPKHLITATGQRVTLRCSPRSGDLSVYWYQQSLDQGLQFLIQYYNGEERAKGNILERFSAQQFPDLHSELNLSSLELGDSALYFCASSVSVWSTDTQYFGPGTRLTVL.

This chain links TRBV9 with TRBJ2-3; 12 nucleotides match TRBD1. CDR1 is SGDLS and CDR2 is YYNGEE in the germline V gene. There are 14 residues in the CDR3. Trimming cost V 4 bases and J 11 bases; bases outside gene matches: 8. Here the CDR3 reads CASSPGQGAMGQYF. DNA of the CDR3: TGTGCCAGCAGCCCGGGACAGGGGGCGATGGGGCAGTATTTT.

This clone was recorded only once. The V call is TRBV19, the J call TRBJ1-1; possibly TRBD1 for D (6 bases). The CDR3 is 13 amino acids. Deletions cut 5 bases from V and 2 bases from J, with 9 bases between. Germline CDR1 is LNHDA and CDR2 is SQIVND (reference sequence). The CDR3 coding sequence is TGTGCCAGTAGTTTGGGGGGCAACACTGAAGCTTTCTTT. Its translation: CASSLGGNTEAFF.

The V and J genes are TRBV30 and TRBJ1-1; the D gene is possibly TRBD1 (5 bases). CDR1 and CDR2 from the germline V gene are GTSNPN and SVGIG (reference sequence). The length of the CDR3 is 11 residues. The V end lost 5 bases, the J end lost 10 bases, and 14 bases lay between the germline ends. For the CDR3, the DNA is TGTGCCTGGGGAAGGGGCTTCGGAGCTTTCTTT. It is translated as CAWGRGFGAFF.

The CDR3 reads CASSEFRLAGVDTQYF. CDR3 DNA sequence: TGTGCCAGCAGTGAATTTCGACTAGCGGGAGTCGATACGCAGTATTTT. This chain uses TRBV25-1 with TRBJ2-3; 12 positions agree with TRBD2. Germline V gene sequence: CDR1 MGHDK, CDR2 SYGVNS. This CDR3 has 16 residues. V shed 1 base, J shed 6 bases, and the junction held 5 bases outside the gene matches.

The count of this clone is one. This chain connects TRBV11-2 to TRBJ2-5; D call uncertain. The CDR3 runs 14 residues. From germline, CDR1 is SGHAT and CDR2 FQNNGV. V lost 7 bases and J 4 bases, leaving 16 bases between the germline ends. The CDR3 nucleotides are TGTGCCAGCACGCCCGTATTGGGCGGAGAGACCCAGTACTTC. Translation gives CASTPVLGGETQYF.

The rearrangement uses TRBV7-2 and TRBJ2-1; 8 bases map to TRBD2. Germline V gene sequence: CDR1 SGHTA, CDR2 FQGNSA. V shed 5 bases and J 2 bases; nucleotides not matched to a gene: 2. This CDR3 has 14 amino acids. This CDR3 reads CASSRGGTYNEQFF. CDR3 DNA sequence: TGTGCCAGCAGCCGGGGGGGGACCTACAATGAGCAGTTCTTC.

The rearrangement links TRBV20-1 to TRBJ1-2; no clear D. Germline lookup yields CDR1 DFQATT and CDR2 SNEGSKA (reference sequence). V gave up 2 bases and J gave up 11 bases, with 9 bases separating them. The CDR3 runs 10 residues. The CDR3: CSARPEGYTF. CDR3 DNA: TGCAGTGCTAGACCAGAGGGTTACACCTTC.

The chain recombines TRBV28 with TRBJ1-4; D ambiguous. In germline, CDR1 is MDHEN, CDR2 SYDVKM. Trimming took off 3 bases at V and 4 bases at J, with 12 bases between the two ends. There are 15 residues in the CDR3. This CDR3 is CASSLADGRNEKLFF. The CDR3 region has the DNA TGTGCCAGCAGTTTGGCAGACGGTCGTAATGAAAAACTGTTTTTT.

The chain carries TRBV11-3 and TRBJ2-5; 8 nucleotides align to TRBD2. The closer fit of TRBJ2-7 to the DNA end suggests the J call may be wrong. The CDR3 contains 15 residues. The germline gives CDR1 SGHNT, CDR2 YENEEA. CDR3 nucleotides: TGTGCCAGCAGCTTAGAAACTAGCGGATCGACCGAGCAGTACTTC. As protein: CASSLETSGSTEQYF.

The chain links TRBV4-1 to TRBJ2-1; 10 bases match TRBD2. The germline V gene has CDR1 MGHRA and CDR2 YSYEKL. The CDR3 runs 16 residues. V was clipped by 4 bases and J by 9 bases; unmatched bases: 12. The CDR3, as DNA: TGCGCCAGCAGCCTCCAGTCTAGCGGGAGCGGGGTTGAGCAGTTCTTC. As protein: CASSLQSSGSGVEQFF.

This clone turned up a few times. The chain carries TRBV19 and TRBJ1-6; TRBD1 aligns across 8 bases. The CDR3 consists of 15 residues. CDR1 LNHDA and CDR2 SQIVND come from the germline V gene (reference sequence). V was clipped by 3 bases and J by 9 bases; unmatched bases: 7. For the CDR3, the DNA is TGTGCCAGTAGTATCCCACAGGGGGAATGTTCACCCCTCCACTTT. This sequence encodes CASSIPQGECSPLHF.

V and J are TRBV28 and TRBJ1-2; D is undetermined. The CDR3 has 12 amino acids. The V gene's germline CDR1 is MDHEN and CDR2 SYDVKM. Trimming removed 10 bases from V and 4 bases from J, with 13 bases in between. DNA for the CDR3: TGTGCCACGTCGGAGAACCGCTATGGCTACACCTTC. Its protein is CATSENRYGYTF.

V usage is TRBV18 and J usage is TRBJ1-2; no clear D. The CDR3 length is 12 residues. Trimming removed 3 bases at V and 7 bases at J, with 9 bases between. Germline values: CDR1 KGHSH, CDR2 LQKENI. The CDR3 is CASSPAEGGYTF. For the CDR3, the DNA is TGTGCCAGCTCACCGGCAGAAGGTGGCTACACCTTC.

The gene calls are TRBV19 and TRBJ1-1; TRBD1 might be the D (5 bases). Germline V CDR1 and CDR2: LNHDA, SQIVND (reference sequence). The CDR3 extends over 15 amino acids. V lost 2 bases, J lost 0 bases, and 10 bases lay in between. Here the CDR3 DNA reads TGTGCCAGTAGTATATTGGGGACGGTGAACACTGAAGCTTTCTTT. Protein sequence: CASSILGTVNTEAFF. Variable domain in full (rest from reference TRBV19 and TRBJ1-1): DGGITQSPKYLFRKEGQNVTLSCEQNLNHDAMYWYRQDPGQGLRLIYYSQIVNDFQKGDIAEGYSVSREKKESFPLTVTSAQKNPTAFYLCASSILGTVNTEAFFGQGTRLTVV.

The rearrangement joins TRBV19 to TRBJ1-2, with TRBD1 matching over 7 bases. Germline assignment: CDR1 LNHDA and CDR2 SQIVND (reference sequence). The J segment lost 4 bases and the V segment lost 5 bases, leaving 13 bases of the junction unmatched. The CDR3 consists of 16 residues. CDR3 nucleotide sequence: TGTGCCAGTAGTCGCGATTCCGGGCCAGGGGGCTATGGCTACACCTTC. Translating gives CASSRDSGPGGYGYTF.

This chain joins TRBV6-1 and TRBJ1-1; D is uncertain. V was pared by 6 bases and J by 5 bases, with 13 bases between. Germline loops: CDR1 MNHNS, CDR2 SASEGT. The CDR3 covers 13 residues. The CDR3 sequence is CASSQREATEAFF. As DNA, the CDR3 is TGTGCCAGCAGCCAAAGGGAAGCAACTGAAGCTTTCTTT.

This sequence joins TRBV27 and TRBJ1-3, with D uncertain. CDR3 size: 13 residues. Trimming took off 4 bases at V and 4 bases at J, with 8 bases between the two ends. Germline lookup yields CDR1 MNHEY and CDR2 SMNVEV (reference sequence). CDR3 in amino acids: CASSSSLGNTIYF. The DNA for the CDR3 is TGTGCCAGCAGTTCATCTCTGGGAAACACCATATATTTT.